The present T cell receptor beta chain was sequenced within a study of cytomegalovirus exposure and HLA in healthy donors. Germline trimming cut 7 bases from V and 6 bases from J; bases unmatched to any gene: 3. The CDR3 totals 13 residues. Germline V CDR1 and CDR2: ENHRY, SYGVKD. Study-wide results and caveats: Researchers reportedly found TCR beta sequences accurately predicted most subjects' HLA-A and HLA-B alleles.

The PCR had 60 Vbeta and 13 Jbeta primers. Original data processing: Later, an analysis found around 80 million unique TCR beta chains, and around 12 million of these were shared. The method was immunoSEQ multiplex PCR; TCRdb's version includes in-frame clones alone and lacks a portion of them. Clone size and the V and J calls come from that table; the DNA yielded D and trimming. The sample yields around 91,000 clones, under 75% seen once. As regards this clone: Its cognate antigen is unknown.

The rearrangement joins TRBV10-3 to TRBJ2-1, with 10 bases aligning to TRBD2. Sequencing was performed on PBMCs. The receptor comes from a human donor in good health. CDR3 residues: CAITSGGGNEQFF. The CDR3 DNA is TGTGCCATCACCAGCGGGGGGGGCAATGAGCAGTTCTTC.